The sequence of this T cell receptor beta chain was determined in a study of regulatory T cells in long-lasting Graves disease. At the level of the study: Graves' patients, diagnosed recently, had received antithyroid drugs under 3 months.

This clonotype was recorded at least ten times. Its antigen remains unknown. Study-wide points: Whereas nearly 1,000 public clonotypes were shared by new patients, persistent patients shared more, at 2,500 to 3,500.

The authors built TCR beta libraries using iRepertoire HTBI primers and Arm-PCR of CDR3 regions. TCRdb redid the calling of the multiplex PCR reads with MiXCR, one entry per CDR3 protein. This sample has hundreds of thousands of distinct CDR3 sequences, with 16% found just once. The length of the CDR3 is 16 residues. Deletions cut 0 bases from V and 0 bases from J, with 11 bases between. The germline CDR1 and CDR2 sequences are SGHAT and FQNNGV. Time point indicated: newly diagnosed GD, antithyroid drugs for less than 3 months. PBMC-extracted RNA yielded the TCR library. Enrollment of patients was through an endocrinology department in Xi'an, China. This sample was also put to use in a study of T cells in Graves' hyperthyroidism and ophthalmopathy.

The chain recombines TRBV11-2 with TRBJ1-1; D remains unclear. The material was peripheral blood mononuclear cells (PBMCs), obtained at new diagnosis, from a patient treated with antithyroid drugs. The receptor was isolated from a man aged 35-49 years with Graves disease. The CDR3 DNA sequence: TGTGCCAGCAGCTTAGACTCCTGGGCGATGAACACTGAAGCTTTCTTT. Translated, it gives CASSLDSWAMNTEAFF. Based on the CDR3 plus reference TRBV11-2 and TRBJ1-1, the full variable domain is EAGVAQSPRYKIIEKRQSVAFWCNPISGHATLYWYQQILGQGPKLLIQFQNNGVVDDSQLPKDRFSAERLKGVDSTLKIQPAKLEDSAVYLCASSLDSWAMNTEAFFGQGTRLTVV.